The clone carrying this T cell receptor beta chain turned up a few times. The antigen is unknown. These data come from a study of CD8+ T cells in alopecia areata. General observations from the study: TCRs were shared less clearly across patients than in mice, possibly for HLA-related reasons.

V shed 0 bases and J shed 1 base, with 4 bases lying between them. Germline CDR1 GTSNPN, CDR2 SVGIG (reference sequence). CDR3 length: 13 residues. Extraction of RNA preceded its reverse transcription into cDNA, which served as the sequencing template. The data were produced by immunoSEQ multiplex PCR, yet TCRdb's version contains in-frame clones alone and is incomplete. The table has fewer than 110,000 clones, around 59% seen once; the top ten hold about 8.8%. Sequenced material: CD4+ T cells sorted from blood. The chain combines TRBV30 with TRBJ2-1; D gene ambiguous. The TCR was taken from a human donor in good health. CDR3 DNA sequence: TGTGCCTGGAGTGTACAGTCCTACAATGAGCAGTTCTTC. This codes for CAWSVQSYNEQFF.